This T cell receptor beta chain was sequenced in a study of vaccination effects on CD4 cells after COVID-19. A note on this clone: Its specificity is not known.

Ahead of sequencing, the ViraFEST assay grew antigen-specific CD4+ T cells using viral peptide pools. Subsequent to roughly 9 days of culture, CD4+ T cells were isolated. The vaccine given was either BNT162b2 or mRNA-1273, in two doses. Generated by immunoSEQ multiplex PCR, the TCRdb table keeps only in-frame clones and is missing some. The data hold more than 50,000 clones, with roughly 79% observed a single time. V shed 6 bases and J shed 13 bases, with 15 bases lying between them. The CDR3 has 12 residues. This sequence originates from a human donor who received a COVID-19 vaccine. The chain uses TRBV12-3 or TRBV12-4 and TRBJ1-4; no clear D gene. The source material was CD4+ T cells from PBMCs cultured with HCoV-OC43 spike peptides, sampled after COVID-19 vaccination. Subset described: HCoV-OC43 spike overlapping peptide pool stimulation. CDR3 region: CASSARPGGLFF. The CDR3 nucleotides read TGTGCCAGCAGCGCCCGACCGGGTGGACTGTTTTTT.